Detailed here is one T cell receptor beta chain. Only one count was recorded for this clone. The antigen it binds to is not known. Nothing much larger sits one base from this clone, and base qualities are not available. This CDR3 is also generated by other DNA sequences in the sample. The data are from a study of T cells in localized non-small cell lung cancer (TCRdb year 2020). In terms of the full investigation: The study analyzed T cell repertoires of roughly 220 early-stage NSCLC patients, comparing tumors and uninvolved tumor-adjacent lungs. The cohort was made up of around 250 treatment-naive NSCLC patients whose localized lung tumors had been resected. The mean age of the NSCLC patients was 60 to 85 years, with 120 to 150 men and 100 to 110 women. Results the study describes overall, beyond this receptor: Because the study design was exploratory, TCR variables were selected using unadjusted p-values without false-discovery rate correction. Longer overall survival was associated with higher T cell density in blood, whereas shorter survival was associated with higher clonality in adjacent lung. Because multi-region tumor sequencing was not performed, intratumor heterogeneity could not be ruled out. Of the top 100 tumor clones, a median of roughly 56 were detected in paired uninvolved adjacent lung; roughly 26 were also among that lung's top 100. Uninvolved tumor-adjacent lung showed the highest T cell clonality, higher than tumor, which suggests more focused antigenic responses in the uninvolved tumor-adjacent lung.

At diagnosis, tumor, uninvolved tumor-adjacent lung and peripheral blood were collected and then preserved as a mix of FFPE and fresh-frozen material. Blood samples were analyzed as peripheral blood mononuclear cells for TCR repertoire profiling. Reading the germline V gene gives CDR1 SGHRS and CDR2 YFSETQ. The trim is 4 bases for V and 5 bases for J, with a gap of 16 bases between the germline ends. The CDR3 measures 14 amino acids from cysteine to phenylalanine. Only the CDR3 portion is preserved as DNA: 42 bases, with reading frame beginning at the first base. The immunoSEQ Assay was used to sequence TCR beta CDR3 regions from DNA. The paper's data handling went like this. To compute T cell density, TCR beta template counts were normalized to usable DNA, which was estimated by amplifying housekeeping genes. Richness was estimated using the preseqR package, with extrapolation to 400,000 templates for PBMC samples and to 120,000 templates for tissue samples. Clonality was taken to be one minus Pielou's evenness. Tissue-enriched TCRs were identified by differential abundance testing using productive amino-acid clonotypes, minimum total count 5 and alpha 0.1. The Jaccard Index and the Morisita Overlap Index were used to measure repertoire overlap between compartments. GLIPH clustered TCR beta CDR3s with public tetramer-defined viral CDR3s; viral motifs required at least three viral sequences plus V-gene enrichment. TCRdb carries this immuneACCESS record with in-frame sequences only. Its versions omit some clonotypes, under half of them owing to an unresolved V gene in the studies checked, with the rest unexplained. V and J calls and clone size follow that table, whereas D and trimming were derived from the DNA. Recorded for this sample are tens of thousands of clones; just over 85% of them occurred a single time. Of the sample, 15% to 20% is held by the ten largest clones.

The chain is assembled from TRBV5-1 and TRBJ2-7, with the D segment identity uncertain. This specimen was peripheral blood, taken before any cancer treatment. The sequence came from a male donor at least 60 years old with stage III squamous cell lung carcinoma. The nucleotide sequence is given as TGCGCCAGCAGCAGAGGAAGTATCCGAGACGAGCAGTACTTC. This encodes CASSRGSIRDEQYF.